The rows below give T cell receptor beta chains drawn from one sample of a study of T cells in localized non-small cell lung cancer. Profiling relied on immunoSEQ multiplex PCR, and the TCRdb table lists in-frame clones only, not all of them. The sample has approximately 3,300 clones, approximately 19% seen once. The sample consisted of lung tumor tissue, taken before any cancer treatment. All receptors come from a woman aged 35 to 69 with stage III squamous cell lung carcinoma. CDR3s include the opening cysteine and the closing phenylalanine or tryptophan. D genes are given only for firm matches. The listing skips clone size in some rows; elsewhere it reads once, few, many or a size class.

v_call	clone_size	d_call	j_call	cdr3_aa	cdr3_nt
TRBV6-8	.	TRBD1	TRBJ2-7	CASSPGTGALPYEQYF	TGTGCCAGCAGTCCAGGGACAGGCGCCCTTCCCTACGAGCAGTACTTC
TRBV11-3	.	.	TRBJ2-3	CASSLDSSRDTQYF	TGTGCCAGCAGCTTAGATTCGTCACGAGATACGCAGTATTTT
TRBV19	.	TRBD1	TRBJ2-3	CASSIDRGTASSTDTQYF	TGTGCCAGTAGTATAGATCGAGGGACAGCTTCTAGCACAGATACGCAGTATTTT
TRBV11-3	medium-sized	TRBD2	TRBJ2-7	CASSGGRGTGGQYF	TGTGCCAGCAGCGGGGGGAGGGGCACTGGAGGGCAGTACTTC
TRBV6-8	.	TRBD1	TRBJ1-3	CASSDHRGVENTIYF	TGTGCCAGCAGTGACCACAGGGGCGTCGAAAACACCATATATTTT
TRBV19	.	.	TRBJ2-2	CASSIGQVGELFF	TGTGCCAGTAGTATAGGGCAGGTTGGGGAGCTGTTTTTT
TRBV30	.	.	TRBJ1-4	CAWSVLLGREKLFF	TGTGCCTGGAGTGTACTTCTGGGCCGTGAAAAACTGTTTTTT
TRBV11-3	medium-sized	.	TRBJ1-2	CASSLARSDFNYGYTF	TGTGCCAGCAGCTTGGCCAGGTCGGATTTTAACTATGGCTACACCTTC
TRBV15	.	.	TRBJ1-3	CATSTNRVGNTIYF	TGTGCCACCAGCACCAACAGGGTAGGAAACACCATATATTTT
TRBV18	.	.	TRBJ1-2	CASSPRTDTNYGYTF	TGTGCCAGCTCACCACGGACAGATACTAACTATGGCTACACCTTC
TRBV11-3	few	TRBD1	TRBJ2-1	CASSLRTGNNEQFF	TGTGCCAGCAGCCTGCGGACAGGAAACAATGAGCAGTTCTTC
TRBV19	few	TRBD1	TRBJ1-2	CASSLSGTGRGGYTF	TGTGCCAGTAGCCTATCCGGGACAGGAAGGGGTGGCTACACCTTC
TRBV11-3	medium-sized	.	TRBJ2-3	CASSPLERTDTQYF	TGTGCCAGCAGCCCCCTTGAGCGCACAGATACGCAGTATTTT
TRBV30	few	.	TRBJ1-4	CAWSPVQNREKLFF	TGTGCCTGGAGCCCGGTCCAAAATCGCGAAAAACTGTTTTTT
TRBV6-8	large	TRBD2	TRBJ2-1	CASSSTSVPSNEQFF	TGTGCCAGCAGTTCGACTAGCGTACCTTCCAATGAGCAGTTCTTC
TRBV6-8	few	TRBD2	TRBJ2-1	CASSYQTSGPYNEQFF	TGTGCCAGCAGTTACCAAACTAGCGGACCATACAATGAGCAGTTCTTC
TRBV9	medium-sized	TRBD1	TRBJ2-7	CASSVGTGAEQYF	TGTGCCAGCAGCGTAGGGACAGGGGCCGAGCAGTACTTC
TRBV28	once	TRBD1	TRBJ2-6	CASSTDRGPPSGANVLTF	TGTGCCAGCAGCACAGACAGGGGCCCTCCCTCTGGGGCCAACGTCCTGACTTTC
TRBV6-8	few	.	TRBJ2-3	CASSYRGNTDTQYF	TGTGCCAGCAGTTACCGAGGGAACACAGATACGCAGTATTTT
TRBV19	.	TRBD2	TRBJ2-5	CASSTGLAEETQYF	TGTGCCAGTAGTACGGGACTAGCGGAAGAGACCCAGTACTTC
TRBV11-3	few	TRBD1	TRBJ2-1	CASSPDRGSYNEQFF	TGTGCCAGCAGCCCGGACAGGGGCTCCTACAATGAGCAGTTCTTC
TRBV14	.	.	TRBJ1-2	CASSHGSYNYGYTF	TGTGCCAGCAGCCATGGGAGCTATAACTATGGCTACACCTTC
TRBV6-8	medium-sized	TRBD2	TRBJ2-3	CASRDRLALSTDTQYF	TGTGCCAGCAGGGATAGACTAGCGCTGAGCACAGATACGCAGTATTTT
TRBV11-3	.	.	TRBJ2-1	CASSLGTEYNEQFF	TGTGCCAGCAGCTTAGGCACAGAATACAATGAGCAGTTCTTC
TRBV15	few	.	TRBJ1-3	CATSRAQGPDSSSGNTIYF	TGTGCCACCAGCAGAGCCCAAGGTCCCGACAGTTCCTCTGGAAACACCATATATTTT
TRBV11-3	.	.	TRBJ1-1	CASSSRVWGTTEAFF	TGTGCCAGCAGCTCCAGGGTGTGGGGAACCACTGAAGCTTTCTTT
TRBV28	few	TRBD1	TRBJ1-3	CASRVGGNSGNTIYF	TGTGCCAGCAGGGTAGGGGGCAACTCTGGAAACACCATATATTTT
TRBV28	few	TRBD1	TRBJ1-2	CASSFAQGNNYGYTF	TGTGCCAGCAGTTTTGCACAGGGGAATAACTATGGCTACACCTTC
TRBV28	.	.	TRBJ2-2	CASYRVYGSGELFF	TGTGCCAGCTACAGGGTGTATGGGTCCGGGGAGCTGTTTTTT
TRBV11-3	medium-sized	TRBD1	TRBJ1-1	CASSQGGRTMMNTEAFF	TGTGCCAGCAGTCAAGGGGGCCGAACGATGATGAACACTGAAGCTTTCTTT
TRBV19	once	.	TRBJ1-2	CASSPPTPPYGYTF	TGTGCCAGTAGTCCACCGACACCTCCCTATGGCTACACCTTC
TRBV11-3	few	TRBD2	TRBJ2-5	CASSLKGSGRALETQYF	TGTGCCAGCAGCTTAAAGGGGAGCGGGAGGGCCTTAGAGACCCAGTACTTC
TRBV19	.	TRBD2	TRBJ2-2	CASIDIAGGYTGELFF	TGTGCCAGTATCGACATAGCGGGAGGGTACACCGGGGAGCTGTTTTTT
TRBV5-1	.	.	TRBJ2-7	CASSSGNLFYEQYF	TGCGCCAGCAGCTCCGGGAACCTATTCTACGAGCAGTACTTC
TRBV11-3	few	TRBD2	TRBJ2-3	CASSFRTSGFTDTQYF	TGTGCCAGCAGCTTCCGGACTAGCGGGTTCACAGATACGCAGTATTTT
TRBV2	.	.	TRBJ1-4	CASSIQVYEKLFF	TGTGCCAGCAGCATACAGGTCTATGAAAAACTGTTTTTT
TRBV6-8	medium-sized	TRBD2	TRBJ2-7	CASSTSGFFYEQYF	TGTGCCAGCAGTACTAGCGGGTTCTTCTACGAGCAGTACTTC
TRBV18	few	.	TRBJ2-5	CASSPPVGILETQYF	TGTGCCAGCTCACCACCTGTCGGCATACTAGAGACCCAGTACTTC
TRBV11-3	.	TRBD1	TRBJ1-2	CASSVGTGGTNYGYTF	TGTGCCAGCAGCGTAGGGACAGGGGGAACTAACTATGGCTACACCTTC
TRBV12-5	few	.	TRBJ1-1	CASLGQLNTEAFF	TGTGCCAGCCTCGGACAGTTGAACACTGAAGCTTTCTTT
TRBV11-3	few	TRBD1	TRBJ2-7	CASSVDRGGYEQYF	TGTGCCAGCAGCGTGGACAGGGGCGGCTACGAGCAGTACTTC
TRBV28	.	.	TRBJ2-5	CASKTRLETQYF	TGTGCCAGTAAGACACGGCTGGAGACCCAGTACTTC
TRBV14	few	.	TRBJ2-7	CASSQDLGSIPRF	TGTGCCAGCAGCCAAGATCTAGGCAGTATCCCGAGATTC
TRBV11-3	.	.	TRBJ1-3	CASSLVGSSGNTIYF	TGTGCCAGCAGCTTGGTAGGGAGCTCTGGAAACACCATATATTTT
TRBV28	hyperexpanded	TRBD1	TRBJ2-3	CASSGQTGDEDTQYF	TGTGCCAGCAGTGGCCAGACAGGGGACGAAGATACGCAGTATTTT
TRBV6-8	.	TRBD2	TRBJ2-7	CASSDSGTSSYEQYF	TGTGCCAGCAGCGACTCCGGGACTAGCTCCTACGAGCAGTACTTC
TRBV11-3	few	.	TRBJ1-2	CASSLKGLAGYGYTF	TGTGCCAGCAGCTTAAAGGGACTAGCGGGATATGGCTACACCTTC
TRBV30	few	.	TRBJ1-1	CAWGLRGTEAFF	TGTGCCTGGGGACTCCGAGGGACTGAAGCTTTCTTT
TRBV6-8	few	.	TRBJ2-7	CASSYLATGLAEQYF	TGTGCCAGCAGTTACCTCGCAACGGGCCTAGCCGAGCAGTACTTC
TRBV6-8	few	.	TRBJ1-1	CASSYSRSGEAFF	TGTGCCAGCAGTTACTCGAGGTCGGGTGAAGCTTTCTTT
TRBV6-8	.	TRBD1	TRBJ2-6	CASSKTDRASGANVLTF	TGTGCCAGCAGTAAAACCGACAGGGCTTCTGGGGCCAACGTCCTGACTTTC